This TCR beta chain was sequenced during a study of blood T cell repertoires in COVID-19. Study at large: Italy, Spain and the United States were the sources of the convalescent and acute COVID-19 samples. In each case, the material was cDNA or gDNA derived from T cells, B-cell-depleted T cells, or PBMCs.

Original handling: Scientists estimated how many nucleated cells there were by amplifying reference gene primers. Sequenced by immunoSEQ multiplex PCR; TCRdb stores in-frame clones only, minus some. Clonal size and the V and J genes are those of that table, whereas D and trimming came from the DNA. The table records fewer than 85,000 clones, 84% of them present only once. This receptor was identified in a human donor in a cohort sampled during active COVID-19. Specimen: peripheral blood.

The CDR3 region has the DNA TGCGCCAGCATCAGGACTAGAATCTATTTCGCGGACACCGGGGAGCTGTTTTTT. Translated: CASIRTRIYFADTGELFF. This chain uses TRBV4-3 with TRBJ2-2, with 7 bases lining up with TRBD2. J gave up 3 bases and V 7 bases, and 17 bases lay outside the gene matches. Germline CDR1 LGHNA, CDR2 YSLEER. This CDR3 contains 18 residues.